This T cell receptor (beta chain) was recorded in a study of blood T cell repertoires in COVID-19. Germline V lookup: CDR1 GTSNPN, CDR2 SVGIG (reference sequence). CDR3 length: 18 residues. V lost 1 base, J lost 1 base, and 6 bases stayed unmatched. The method was immunoSEQ multiplex PCR; TCRdb's version includes in-frame clones alone and lacks a portion of them. The sample consists of around 620,000 clones, about 87% of them appearing once. The sample consisted of peripheral blood. The sequence derives from a young woman with acute or convalescent COVID-19. The genes are TRBV30 and TRBJ2-3; 15 nucleotides align to TRBD2. In DNA, the CDR3 is TGTGCCTGGAGTGGGACTAGCGGGGGGGCTCTGCGCACAGATACGCAGTATTTT. The encoded protein is CAWSGTSGGALRTDTQYF.